Listed below are T cell receptor beta chains from one sample, sequenced in a study of shared clonotypes between healthy human individuals. Clones were read by immunoSEQ multiplex PCR, and TCRdb kept only the in-frame ones, dropping some. The sample carries some 2,500,000 clones, roughly 93% recorded once. Sequenced: naive CD4+ T cells from PBMCs. The receptors come from a man aged 18 to 30 in good health. Some clones in this sample may be carry-over from other donors' samples. The CDR3 runs from the conserved cysteine through the conserved F or W. A D gene is named only where the DNA matches it firmly. Clone size is not always given. Where it is, it says once, few, many or a class for expanded clones.

v_call	clone_size	d_call	j_call	cdr3_length	cdr3_nt	cdr3_aa
TRBV4-1	NA	NA	TRBJ1-3	15	TGCGCCAGCAGCCGAACAGGGTTGGCTGGAAACACCATATATTTT	CASSRTGLAGNTIYF
TRBV2	NA	TRBD1	TRBJ1-1	13	TGTGCCAGCCGGGGACAGACTGGGGCTGAAGCTTTCTTT	CASRGQTGAEAFF
TRBV19	NA	NA	TRBJ1-2	14	TGTGCCAGTAGTATAGGGGGCAAGAGCTATGGCTACACCTTC	CASSIGGKSYGYTF
TRBV2	NA	NA	TRBJ2-5	18	TGTGCCAGCAGCGAAGACAGTAGGCTAGCCCCAACCGCGGAGACCCAGTACTTC	CASSEDSRLAPTAETQYF
TRBV2	NA	NA	TRBJ1-6	13	TGTGCCAAAGGGACATCAAAGAATTCACCCCTCCACTTT	CAKGTSKNSPLHF
TRBV19	NA	NA	TRBJ2-5	13	TGTGCCAGTAGTCGGGGGATGGGGCAGACCCAGTACTTC	CASSRGMGQTQYF
TRBV2	NA	TRBD2	TRBJ2-7	13	TGTGCCAGCAGCCTAGCGGGAGGCTACGAGCAGTACTTC	CASSLAGGYEQYF
TRBV10-2	NA	NA	TRBJ2-7	13	TGCGCCAGCATGATCGGCCAGAGCTACGAGCAGTACTTC	CASMIGQSYEQYF
TRBV6-5	NA	NA	TRBJ2-5	15	TGTGCCACCAATACTTTCGGTTCGGGTCAAGAGACCCAGTACTTC	CATNTFGSGQETQYF
TRBV4-1	NA	NA	TRBJ1-5	16	TGCGCCAGCAGCCAAGTTAAAGGGGCGCGCAATCAGCCCCAGCATTTT	CASSQVKGARNQPQHF
TRBV19	NA	TRBD2	TRBJ2-5	19	TGTGCCAGTAAGGGTCGCGTGGGTGGTCTAGCGGGGCCTCAAGAGACCCAGTACTTC	CASKGRVGGLAGPQETQYF
TRBV28	NA	NA	TRBJ2-6	15	TGTGCCAGCAGCTCTCTAAGCTCTGGGGCCAACGTCCTGACTTTC	CASSSLSSGANVLTF
TRBV5-1	once	NA	TRBJ2-7	15	TGCGCCAGCAGCTTGGAGGGGGGTCCGGCGGGAGAGCAGTACTTC	CASSLEGGPAGEQYF
TRBV23-1	NA	NA	TRBJ1-1	16	TGCGCCAGCAGTCACAGGGGCGCCGGGTTGGACACTGAAGCTTTCTTT	CASSHRGAGLDTEAFF
TRBV29-1	NA	NA	TRBJ2-5	12	TGCAGCGTATGGACAGTCCAAGAGACCCAGTACTTC	CSVWTVQETQYF
TRBV5-1	NA	TRBD1	TRBJ2-7	14	TGCGCCAGCAGTTGGACAGGGACAACCTACGAGCAGTACTTC	CASSWTGTTYEQYF
TRBV27	NA	NA	TRBJ1-5	15	TGTGCCAGCAGTTTCCGGCAGGGCGTGAATCAGCCCCAGCATTTT	CASSFRQGVNQPQHF
TRBV30	NA	TRBD1	TRBJ2-1	14	TGTGCCTGGAGCGTTACAGGGGCCAAAAATGAGCAGTTCTTC	CAWSVTGAKNEQFF
TRBV6-1	few	TRBD1	TRBJ1-2	14	TGTGCCAGCAGAGCGGGACAGGGGGGCTATGGCTACACCTTC	CASRAGQGGYGYTF
TRBV7-8	once	NA	TRBJ2-3	14	TGTGCCACCCACACTAGGAAAGGGCCAGATACGCAGTATTTT	CATHTRKGPDTQYF
TRBV9	NA	NA	TRBJ2-1	16	TGTGCCAGCAGCCTCCGTCCGGCGGCCTCCTACAATGAGCAGTTCTTC	CASSLRPAASYNEQFF
TRBV5-1	NA	NA	TRBJ2-5	13	TGCGCCAGCAGCTTGGACATTAGAGGGACCCAGTACTTC	CASSLDIRGTQYF